The 9 T cell receptor beta chains below were found in one sample sequenced in a study of T cells after yellow fever vaccination. TCRdb reprocessed the 5' RACE reads via MiXCR and lists one record per CDR3 protein. In the table there are 100,000 to 150,000 distinct CDR3 sequences, about 8.2% of which are singletons. Source: CD8+ T cells sorted from PBMCs, taken on the day of the yellow fever booster vaccination. Receptors originate from a man aged 18 to 30 who received the YFV17D yellow fever vaccine.

The rearrangement uses TRBV4-1 and TRBJ2-5; 10 bases fit TRBD2. Germline CDR1 is MGHRA and CDR2 is YSYEKL. The length of the CDR3 is 16 residues. V dropped 1 base and J dropped 6; count of bases not matched to a gene: 8. In nucleotides, the CDR3 is TGCGCCAGCAGCCAAGCCCTAGCGGGGGTTCGGAAGACCCAGTACTTC. Its protein product is CASSQALAGVRKTQYF.

The chain employs TRBV6-4 and TRBJ2-1; D remains ambiguous. The V and J ends lost 1 base and 7 bases respectively, with 11 bases between them. Looked up from germline, CDR1 is MRHNA and CDR2 is SNTAGT. The CDR3 runs to 14 residues. The CDR3 DNA follows: TGTGCCAGCAGTGACTACTCCAGTGGGAATGAGCAGTTCTTC. Translating gives CASSDYSSGNEQFF.

There are many counts of this clonotype. The chain joins TRBV7-9 to TRBJ2-1; 7 bases map to TRBD2. In germline, CDR1 is SEHNR, CDR2 FQNEAQ (reference sequence). The CDR3 length is 13 residues. The V and J ends lost 5 bases and 8 bases, in that order; junction bases with no gene match: 6. Here the CDR3 reads CASSPPAGDEQFF. CDR3 nucleotides: TGTGCCAGCAGCCCCCCCGCGGGGGATGAGCAGTTCTTC.

V and J are TRBV13 and TRBJ2-2; no firm D call. Trimming took off 5 bases at V and 5 bases at J, with 9 bases between the two ends. This CDR3 has 13 residues. Germline-derived CDR1 and CDR2 are PRHDT and FYEKMQ (reference sequence). Written as DNA, the CDR3 is TGTGCCAGCAGCCGACTTCAAACCGGGGAGCTGTTTTTT. It encodes CASSRLQTGELFF.

This clonotype showed up just a few times. The V call is TRBV29-1, the J call TRBJ2-3; the D call may be TRBD1 or TRBD2 (5 bases each). Per the germline V gene, CDR1 is SQVTM and CDR2 is ANQGSEA. Trimming took off 4 bases at V and 3 bases at J, with 11 bases between the two ends. The CDR3 is 13 residues long. In nucleotides, the CDR3 is TGCAGCGTTGTGGGACCGGAGACAGATACGCAGTATTTT. It codes for CSVVGPETDTQYF.

This clonotype has a count of ten or more. The V and J genes are TRBV7-8 and TRBJ2-2, with D tentatively TRBD2 (5 bases). V was pared by 4 bases and J by 1 base, with 7 bases between. Germline V gene lookup returns CDR1 SGHVS and CDR2 FQNEAQ. The CDR3 is made up of 14 amino acids. DNA for the CDR3: TGTGCCAGCAGCTATGGACTGAACACCGGGGAGCTGTTTTTT. It specifies CASSYGLNTGELFF.

The V gene is TRBV6-5, the J gene TRBJ1-2; no clear D gene. Germline loops: CDR1 MNHEY, CDR2 SVGAGI. V was shortened by 0 bases and J by 3 bases, with 5 bases between the two germline ends. This CDR3 is 13 amino acids long. The CDR3 DNA reads TGTGCCAGCAGTTACTCCGAGGACTATGGCTACACCTTC. Translated: CASSYSEDYGYTF.

This clonotype was counted a few times. The chain uses TRBV27 and TRBJ2-3; TRBD2 aligns across 13 bases. This CDR3 region has 16 residues. The V and J ends lost 5 bases and 0 bases, in that order; junction bases with no gene match: 2. CDR1 and CDR2 from the germline V gene are MNHEY and SMNVEV (reference sequence). CDR3 DNA: TGTGCCAGCAGTCGGACTAGCGGGGGTAGCACAGATACGCAGTATTTT. It yields the protein CASSRTSGGSTDTQYF.

There are a few counts of this clonotype. The chain uses TRBV3-1 and TRBJ2-7; 9 bases match TRBD1. V was clipped by 1 base and J by 11 bases; unmatched bases: 3. Germline CDR1 and CDR2: LGHDT and YNNKEL (reference sequence). The CDR3 has 12 amino acids. The CDR3 nucleotides read TGTGCCAGCAGCCAAGGGACAGGGGTGAAGTACGTC. Translation gives CASSQGTGVKYV.